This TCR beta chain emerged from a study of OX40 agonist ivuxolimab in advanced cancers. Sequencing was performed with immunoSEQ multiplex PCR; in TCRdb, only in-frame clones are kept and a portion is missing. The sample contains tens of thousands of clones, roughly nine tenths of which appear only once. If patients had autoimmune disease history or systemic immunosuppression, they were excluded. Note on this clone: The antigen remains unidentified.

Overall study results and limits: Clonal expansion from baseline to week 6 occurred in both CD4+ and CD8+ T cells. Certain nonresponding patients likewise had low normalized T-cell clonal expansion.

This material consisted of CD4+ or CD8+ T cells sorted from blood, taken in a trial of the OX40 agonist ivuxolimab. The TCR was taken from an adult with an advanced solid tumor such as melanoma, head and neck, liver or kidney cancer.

The CDR3 region has the DNA TGCGCCAGCAGCTTCGAGGGGGCGAGAGGCTACACCTTC. As protein: CASSFEGARGYTF. The chain carries TRBV5-1 and TRBJ1-2; 7 bases fit TRBD1. There are 13 residues in the CDR3. The V gene's germline CDR1 is SGHRS and CDR2 YFSETQ. Trimming at V came to 2 bases and at J to 8 bases, leaving 6 bases not matched to a gene.